The 7 T cell receptor beta chains in this list originate from one sample, sequenced in a study of persistence of HIV-infected CD4 T cells. This was the immunoSEQ version 4 assay in survey mode. The table came from immunoSEQ multiplex PCR; TCRdb's copy has only in-frame clones and leaves some out. The profile shows 45,000 or so clones, approximately 90% of them singletons. The antigens of these receptors remain unknown. Anti-CD3/anti-CD28 beads served as a nonspecific positive control stimulus. Sorting selected CD4+ T cells upregulating both CD40 ligand and CD69. The sequenced sample was CD4+ T cells sorted from PBMCs after roughly 20-hour stimulation, obtained from a patient who received antiretroviral therapy. The receptors were sampled from an adult woman with HIV who was CMV-seropositive.

The chain couples TRBV9 to TRBJ1-3, with D unclear. This CDR3 contains 16 residues. The V gene lost 0 bases and the J gene lost 0 bases, with 10 bases spanning the gap. Per germline, CDR1 SGDLS and CDR2 YYNGEE. The CDR3 DNA reads as TGTGCCAGCAGCGTAGGATTCGGATTCTCTGGAAACACCATATATTTT. Amino acids: CASSVGFGFSGNTIYF.

CDR3 nucleotide sequence: TGTGCTAGTGGTTTCTGGGGGACAGGGAGGTACGAGCAGTACTTC. Protein sequence: CASGFWGTGRYEQYF. This chain joins TRBV12-5 and TRBJ2-7; TRBD1 matches at 9 bases. The germline V gene has CDR1 LGHNT and CDR2 FRNRAP. The CDR3 loop spans 15 amino acids. V lost 3 bases and J lost 4; bases outside the gene matches: 7. The entire variable domain, with the rest obtained from reference TRBV12-5 and TRBJ2-7, is as follows: DARVTQTPRHKVTEMGQEVTMRCQPILGHNTVFWYRQTMMQGLELLAYFRNRAPLDDSGMPKDRFSAEMPDATLATLKIQPSEPRDSAVYFCASGFWGTGRYEQYFGPGTRLTVT.

This clone appeared a few times. The chain uses TRBV7-6 and TRBJ1-2; 7 positions agree with TRBD1. Germline V gene data show CDR1 as SGHVS and CDR2 as FNYEAQ. V was clipped by 5 bases and J by 1 base; unmatched bases: 10. The CDR3 spans 16 residues. CDR3 in amino acids: CASSLYSGTDNYGYTF. For the CDR3, the DNA is TGTGCCAGCAGCCTCTACTCCGGGACAGATAACTATGGCTACACCTTC.

The chain has TRBV10-3 and TRBJ1-1; D remains unclear. The germline gives CDR1 ENHRY, CDR2 SYGVKD. The CDR3 runs to 15 residues. Between the trimmed V and J ends, which lost 0 bases and 4 bases, there was a span of 12 bases. CDR3 loop: CAISESGQEVTEAFF. The CDR3 region has the DNA TGTGCCATCAGTGAGTCCGGGCAGGAAGTCACTGAAGCTTTCTTT.

This chain uses TRBV7-3 with TRBJ2-1; 7 bases align to TRBD1. Trimming at V came to 8 bases and at J to 4 bases, leaving 8 bases not matched to a gene. CDR3 size: 14 residues. Germline-derived CDR1 and CDR2 are SGHTA and FQGTGA. CDR3 in amino acids: CASSGTASYNEQFF. The DNA for the CDR3 is TGTGCCAGCTCCGGGACAGCAAGTTACAATGAGCAGTTCTTC.

CDR3 in DNA: TGTGCCAGCAGCTTAGGGTGGGTCCGTACAACTAATGAAAAACTGTTTTTT. This gives the protein CASSLGWVRTTNEKLFF. The chain employs TRBV7-8 and TRBJ1-4; D remains ambiguous. This CDR3 is built from 17 residues. The V end lost 1 base, the J end lost 0 bases, and 12 bases lay between the germline ends. In germline, CDR1 is SGHVS, CDR2 FQNEAQ.

The chain combines TRBV2 with TRBJ2-1; D may be TRBD2 (5 bases). V was clipped by 7 bases and J by 3 bases, with 10 bases between them. This CDR3 has 13 residues. Germline V gene data show CDR1 as SNHLY and CDR2 as FYNNEI. CDR3 sequence (DNA): TGTGCCAGCACCCCGGGAAGCTACAATGAGCAGTTCTTC. It translates to CASTPGSYNEQFF.